One and the same sample provided the 27 T cell receptor beta chains below, sequenced in a study of blood T cell repertoires in COVID-19. The method was immunoSEQ multiplex PCR; TCRdb's version includes in-frame clones alone and lacks a portion of them. The sample has 100,000 or so clones; 75% to 85% are singletons. The sequencing sample was made of peripheral blood. These receptors were taken from a woman in her 70s with acute or convalescent COVID-19.

The chain couples TRBV10-1 to TRBJ1-5, with 9 bases matching TRBD1. The CDR3 sequence is 19 residues long. CDR1 WNHNN and CDR2 SYGVQD come from the germline V gene (reference sequence). V dropped 8 bases and J dropped 0; count of bases not matched to a gene: 17. The CDR3 protein is CASSCGDREGRGSNQPQHF. The CDR3 nucleotides are TGCGCCAGCTCCTGTGGGGACAGGGAAGGGAGGGGTAGCAATCAGCCCCAGCATTTT.

The V and J genes are TRBV4-1 and TRBJ1-1; D is uncertain. The CDR3 runs to 14 residues. Germline V gene lookup returns CDR1 MGHRA and CDR2 YSYEKL. V was cut by 2 bases and J by 1 base, with 8 bases left in between. CDR3: CASSQQTPNTEAFF. Written as DNA, the CDR3 is TGCGCCAGCAGCCAACAGACACCGAACACTGAAGCTTTCTTT.

The chain combines TRBV7-2 with TRBJ2-5; 7 bases map to TRBD2. V lost 1 base, J lost 4 bases, and 0 bases stayed unmatched. The CDR3 contains 13 residues. From germline, CDR1 is SGHTA and CDR2 FQGNSA. The CDR3: CASSLGTRETQYF. DNA of the CDR3: TGTGCCAGCAGCTTAGGGACTAGAGAGACCCAGTACTTC.

The V gene is TRBV4-3, the J gene TRBJ1-3; tentative D call: TRBD1 (6 bases). Per the germline V gene, CDR1 is LGHNA and CDR2 is YSLEER. The CDR3 consists of 17 residues. The ends were cut back, 2 bases at V and 2 bases at J, with 16 bases in the middle. The CDR3 DNA sequence: TGCGCCAGCAGCCAATCGCCGACAGGTCCGCCTGGAAACACCATATATTTT. The encoded protein is CASSQSPTGPPGNTIYF.

This chain uses TRBV19 with TRBJ1-5, with a tentative D call TRBD1 (6 bases). This CDR3 has 14 residues. Trimming cost V 4 bases and J 1 base, with 8 bases left between them. CDR1 and CDR2 (germline): LNHDA, SQIVND (reference sequence). In nucleotides, the CDR3 is TGTGCCAGTAGTAAGGGGGAAAGCAATCAGCCCCAGCATTTT. Translated: CASSKGESNQPQHF.

The V gene is TRBV30, the J gene TRBJ2-3; 7 bases align to TRBD2. This CDR3 comprises 15 residues. Germline values: CDR1 GTSNPN, CDR2 SVGIG (reference sequence). The J segment lost 2 bases and the V segment lost 3 bases, leaving 8 bases of the junction unmatched. This chain's CDR3 is CAWSPGGPVTDTQYF. CDR3 coding DNA: TGTGCCTGGAGCCCGGGGGGACCAGTCACAGATACGCAGTATTTT.

This sequence joins TRBV6-2 or TRBV6-3 and TRBJ1-1, with 7 bases lining up with TRBD1. V shed 6 bases and J 5 bases; nucleotides not matched to a gene: 12. Germline V gives CDR1 MNHEY, CDR2 SVGEGT. CDR3 size: 15 residues. CDR3 in amino acids: CASSRDPDRATEAFF. CDR3 in DNA: TGTGCCAGCAGCCGTGACCCCGACAGGGCTACTGAAGCTTTCTTT.

This clone showed up just a few times. The rearrangement joins TRBV7-2 to TRBJ2-5, with D possibly matching TRBD1 (7 bases). Trimming removed 1 base at V and 5 bases at J, with 11 bases between. This CDR3 region has 14 residues. The germline CDR1 and CDR2 sequences are SGHTA and FQGNSA. The CDR3 nucleotides are TGTGCCAGCAGCTTAGGGGCAGGGGGGGAGACCCAGTACTTC. This encodes CASSLGAGGETQYF.

V and J are TRBV5-6 and TRBJ2-7; 7 bases match TRBD1. The J segment lost 1 base and the V segment lost 4 bases, leaving 11 bases of the junction unmatched. CDR1 SGHDT and CDR2 YYEEEE come from the germline V gene. The CDR3 contains 16 residues. The CDR3 here is CASSRPRTGYSYEQYF. The CDR3 DNA reads TGTGCCAGCAGCAGGCCTAGGACAGGTTATTCCTACGAGCAGTACTTC.

The V call is TRBV5-4, the J call TRBJ1-1; tentative D call: TRBD1 (6 bases). V lost 0 bases, J lost 4 bases, and 13 bases lay in between. The CDR3 totals 15 residues. Germline V gives CDR1 SGHNT, CDR2 YYREEE (reference sequence). This CDR3 reads CASSLEQGRRTEAFF. The CDR3 nucleotides read TGTGCCAGCAGCTTGGAGCAGGGGCGTCGCACTGAAGCTTTCTTT.

This clone showed up just once. The chain combines TRBV6-6 with TRBJ2-1; 13 bases are a match to TRBD2. This CDR3 is 16 amino acids long. Germline CDR1 MNHNY, CDR2 SVGAGI (reference sequence). Unmatched junction bases numbered 5, after V lost 6 bases and J lost 3 bases. The chain's CDR3 is CASSHGLAGVYNEQFF. CDR3 sequence (DNA): TGTGCCAGCAGCCATGGACTAGCGGGGGTCTACAATGAGCAGTTCTTC.

This chain uses TRBV2 with TRBJ1-2; no clear D gene. Trimming removed 0 bases at V and 8 bases at J, with 13 bases between. Germline V gene sequence: CDR1 SNHLY, CDR2 FYNNEI. The CDR3 runs to 14 residues. CDR3 in amino acids: CASSEALQVGGYTF. The DNA of the CDR3 is TGTGCCAGCAGTGAAGCGCTTCAGGTCGGCGGCTACACCTTC.

The chain employs TRBV21-1 and TRBJ2-2; TRBD1 is taken as the D call from the table, unchecked against the DNA. TRBV21-1 is tagged as a pseudogene. The CDR3 consists of 15 residues. The CDR3 here is CASSTGQPNTGELFF. The CDR3 DNA reads TGTGCCAGCAGCACGGGACAGCCCAACACCGGGGAGCTGTTTTTT.

The chain joins TRBV7-2 to TRBJ1-4, with D possibly TRBD1 on 5 matching bases. Trimming removed 6 bases from V and 7 bases from J, with 12 bases in between. The CDR3 is made up of 13 amino acids. From germline, CDR1 is SGHTA and CDR2 FQGNSA. CDR3 in amino acids: CASRGAGLEKLFF. The CDR3 nucleotides read TGTGCCAGCAGAGGGGCAGGGCTTGAAAAACTGTTTTTT.

V gene TRBV11-2 combines with J gene TRBJ2-7; TRBD1 agrees at 8 bases. Unmatched junction bases numbered 1, after V lost 8 bases and J lost 1 base. The CDR3 runs 12 residues. CDR1 is SGHAT, CDR2 FQNNGV, per germline. CDR3 region: CASDRGSYEQYF. The CDR3 coding sequence is TGTGCCAGCGACAGGGGATCCTACGAGCAGTACTTC.

The rearrangement uses TRBV29-1 and TRBJ2-5; 8 nucleotides align to TRBD1. The junction had 2 bases not matched to a gene; V was cut back by 6 bases and J by 2 bases. The germline V gene encodes CDR1 SQVTM and CDR2 ANQGSEA. The CDR3 extends over 12 amino acids. The CDR3 here is CSVGTGQETQYF. DNA for the CDR3: TGCAGCGTGGGGACAGGACAAGAGACCCAGTACTTC.

This clone was counted a few times. The chain combines TRBV4-1 with TRBJ2-7, with D perhaps matching TRBD1 (5 bases). Trimming took 3 bases from V and 3 from J, leaving 15 bases between them. There are 15 residues in the CDR3. Germline CDR1 MGHRA, CDR2 YSYEKL. CDR3 loop: CASSQMGLGHYEQYF. The DNA of the CDR3 is TGCGCCAGCAGCCAGATGGGGCTAGGGCACTACGAGCAGTACTTC.

The V call is TRBV27, the J call TRBJ2-1, with a weak D call TRBD1 (5 bases). The ends were cut back, 3 bases at V and 9 bases at J, with 18 bases in the middle. CDR1 is MNHEY, CDR2 SMNVEV, per germline (reference sequence). The CDR3 runs to 15 residues. The CDR3 here is CASSLSSIQGVEQFF. CDR3 in DNA: TGTGCCAGCAGTTTGTCTTCAATCCAGGGTGTTGAGCAGTTCTTC.

As concerns this clone: This specimen includes other DNA sequences encoding the same CDR3. The chain recombines TRBV10-3 with TRBJ2-3, with TRBD1 matching over 8 bases. This CDR3 region has 14 residues. Germline V gene data show CDR1 as ENHRY and CDR2 as SYGVKD. V shed 4 bases and J 1 base; nucleotides not matched to a gene: 1. The chain's CDR3 is CAISGGQGTDTQYF. Written as DNA, the CDR3 is TGTGCCATCAGTGGGGGACAGGGCACAGATACGCAGTATTTT.

This clone was seen a handful of times. The rearrangement links TRBV19 to TRBJ1-2; 7 bases line up with TRBD1. J was trimmed by 4 bases and V by 5 bases; bases with no gene match: 16. CDR1 is LNHDA and CDR2 is SQIVND in the germline V gene (reference sequence). CDR3 size: 17 residues. DNA for the CDR3: TGTGCCAGTAGTCCCTTGGGGAGGACAGGCTCGGTCTATGGCTACACCTTC. It codes for CASSPLGRTGSVYGYTF.

This clone has only a few counts. The chain carries TRBV7-6 and TRBJ2-5; D is perhaps TRBD2 (7 bases). Trimming took 5 bases from V and 5 from J, leaving 27 bases between them. Looked up from germline, CDR1 is SGHVS and CDR2 is FNYEAQ. This CDR3 spans 18 amino acids. CDR3 protein: CASSQGRVRVQQQETQYF. DNA of the CDR3: TGTGCCAGCAGCCAGGGGAGGGTACGGGTGCAGCAGCAGGAGACCCAGTACTTC.

This clone appeared once. This chain uses TRBV5-4 with TRBJ2-1, with 10 bases lining up with TRBD2. CDR1 and CDR2 from the germline V gene are SGHNT and YYREEE (reference sequence). The CDR3 totals 15 residues. J was trimmed by 9 bases and V by 0 bases; bases with no gene match: 6. The DNA of the CDR3 is TGTGCCAGCAGCTTGGCCACAGCGGGAGGGGGTGAGCAGTTCTTC. Translation gives CASSLATAGGGEQFF.

V usage is TRBV4-3 and J usage is TRBJ1-2; TRBD1 matches at 7 bases. The CDR3 has 18 amino acids. V gave up 4 bases and J gave up 2 bases; unmatched junction bases: 16. Germline assignment: CDR1 LGHNA and CDR2 YSLEER. CDR3 in amino acids: CASSLLEGGAGPNYGYTF. CDR3 nucleotides: TGCGCCAGCAGCCTGCTTGAAGGGGGCGCCGGACCAAACTATGGCTACACCTTC.

This chain joins TRBV28 and TRBJ1-1; D remains ambiguous. CDR3 length: 11 residues. In germline, CDR1 is MDHEN, CDR2 SYDVKM. The V end lost 5 bases, the J end lost 2 bases, and 3 bases lay between the germline ends. The CDR3 region has the DNA TGTGCCAGCAGTCCTAACACTGAAGCTTTCTTT. Protein sequence: CASSPNTEAFF.

The rearrangement joins TRBV19 to TRBJ1-4; D may be TRBD1 (6 bases). Trimming stripped 6 bases from V and 7 bases from J, with 21 bases between. The CDR3 has 16 amino acids. From germline, CDR1 is LNHDA and CDR2 SQIVND (reference sequence). CDR3 protein: CASRQNQGSAGEKLFF. The CDR3 DNA reads as TGTGCCAGTAGACAAAATCAGGGGTCCGCGGGTGAAAAACTGTTTTTT.

This chain connects TRBV5-6 to TRBJ1-2; TRBD1 is a possible D gene (5 bases). CDR3 size: 13 residues. Germline loops: CDR1 SGHDT, CDR2 YYEEEE. V was trimmed by 1 base and J by 4 bases, leaving 8 bases between them. CDR3 sequence: CASSLRGTYGYTF. The CDR3 DNA reads as TGTGCCAGCAGCTTGCGGGGGACCTATGGCTACACCTTC.

The V and J genes are TRBV7-2 and TRBJ1-1; D is perhaps TRBD1 (5 bases). CDR3 length: 14 amino acids. CDR1 SGHTA and CDR2 FQGNSA come from the germline V gene. Between the trimmed V and J ends, which lost 6 bases and 10 bases, there was a span of 21 bases. The CDR3 protein is CASRIDQGTAGAFF. DNA of the CDR3: TGTGCCAGCAGGATAGACCAGGGAACAGCCGGAGCTTTCTTT.